This T cell receptor (beta chain) was sequenced in a study of T cells in Graves' hyperthyroidism and ophthalmopathy. General study findings and limits: The model anticipated ophthalmopathy a median about 7.1 months pre-onset.

To note about this clonotype: What it binds is unknown.

Trimming removed 4 bases at V and 5 bases at J, with 10 bases between. The CDR3 totals 13 residues. Germline V gene data show CDR1 as KGHDR and CDR2 as SFDVKD. From RNA transcripts, TCR beta CDR3 regions were amplified. A set of HTBI primers served as the primers for a first-round RT-PCR of the TCR CDR3. TCRdb called the multiplex PCR reads again in MiXCR, with one record for every CDR3 protein. This table holds approximately 400,000 distinct CDR3 sequences, roughly 25% found once. Stable disease denoted Graves' hyperthyroidism without ophthalmopathy progression within 18 months. Every diagnosis used clinical symptoms, serum thyroxine and TRAb, thyroid ultrasound and orbital computed tomography.

Sample: blood. The chain employs TRBV24-1 and TRBJ2-5; D is perhaps TRBD1 (6 bases). This TCR came from a man over 45 with Graves' hyperthyroidism. In nucleotides, the CDR3 is TGTGCCACCAGTGAAGGGGGATGGGAGACCCAGTACTTC. Translating gives CATSEGGWETQYF.